These 22 T cell receptor beta chains originate from one sample sequenced in a study of molecular identifiers for immune sequencing clone quantification. Each CDR3 protein gets one entry after TCRdb re-called the PCR reads with MiXCR. The sample lists about 510,000 distinct CDR3 sequences, 20% to 25% occurring once. Sequenced sample: naive CD8+ T cells from blood, with Jurkat cell RNA spiked in. Noted subset: FACS-sorted CD8+CD4-CCR7+CD45RA+ naive T cells. Receptor source: a human donor in good health. Some libraries in this study had Jurkat cell RNA spiked in.

About this clonotype: This could be a read error, since a much larger clone is one nucleotide away. This chain joins TRBV13 and TRBJ2-7; D gene ambiguous. CDR3 size: 11 residues. The V end was cut by 7 bases, the J end by 9 bases, with 13 bases between. CDR1 and CDR2 from the germline V gene are PRHDT and FYEKMQ (reference sequence). The CDR3 loop is CASTKGRGQYF. DNA for the CDR3: TGTGCCAGCACTAAAGGGCGCGGGCAGTACTTC.

CDR3: CASSVAYGSSGGIEQFF. CDR3 bases: TGTGCCAGCAGCGTAGCTTATGGATCTAGCGGGGGTATTGAGCAGTTCTTC. The rearrangement joins TRBV9 to TRBJ2-1, with 10 bases lining up with TRBD2. V trimming: 0 bases; J trimming: 9 bases; junction bases outside the gene matches: 12. This CDR3 region has 17 residues. The germline CDR1 and CDR2 sequences are SGDLS and YYNGEE.

V is TRBV5-6 and J is TRBJ2-7, with unresolved D. V dropped 7 bases and J dropped 1 base, with 12 bases sitting between them. This CDR3 has 13 amino acids. From germline, CDR1 is SGHDT and CDR2 YYEEEE. The CDR3 coding sequence is TGTGCCAGCGAACCCTTGGGTTCCTACGAGCAGTACTTC. Translating it yields CASEPLGSYEQYF.

The genes are TRBV11-2 and TRBJ1-4; D is uncertain. Germline V CDR1 and CDR2: SGHAT, FQNNGV. V was shortened by 1 base and J by 8 bases, with 17 bases between the two germline ends. The length of the CDR3 is 16 residues. The CDR3 DNA follows: TGTGCCAGCAGCTTAGGATTCGCGGGGAGAGGGGAAAAACTGTTTTTT. Encoded protein: CASSLGFAGRGEKLFF.

Points on this clonotype: Possible read error: a much larger clone is one base away. In DNA, the CDR3 is TGTGCCAGCAGCGTAGGCGGGAGGGTGTTCAATGAGCAGTTCTTC. Translating it yields CASSVGGRVFNEQFF. This chain links TRBV9 with TRBJ2-1; 9 nucleotides line up with TRBD2. The J segment lost 6 bases and the V segment lost 0 bases, leaving 4 bases of the junction unmatched. There are 15 residues in the CDR3. In germline, CDR1 is SGDLS, CDR2 YYNGEE. Filled out from reference TRBV9 and TRBJ2-1, the complete variable domain reads DSGVTQTPKHLITATGQRVTLRCSPRSGDLSVYWYQQSLDQGLQFLIQYYNGEERAKGNILERFSAQQFPDLHSELNLSSLELGDSALYFCASSVGGRVFNEQFFGPGTRLTVL.

This clonotype was detected a few times. The J gene is TRBJ2-3, the V gene TRBV27; D perhaps matches TRBD2 (6 bases). Germline V gene data show CDR1 as MNHEY and CDR2 as SMNVEV (reference sequence). The CDR3 has 15 residues. Trimming removed 5 bases from V and 0 bases from J, with 12 bases in between. CDR3 nucleotides: TGTGCCAGCAGTCCCCTAGCGCACAGCACAGATACGCAGTATTTT. This codes for CASSPLAHSTDTQYF.

The sample holds many counts of this clonotype. The chain employs TRBV6-1 and TRBJ1-1, with D unclear. Trimming left V 5 bases short and J 6 bases short, with 13 bases between. The germline V gene has CDR1 MNHNS and CDR2 SASEGT. The CDR3 loop spans 13 amino acids. CDR3 in DNA: TGTGCCAGCAGTAACAGCCTGAGCCCTGAAGCTTTCTTT. Residues: CASSNSLSPEAFF.

V gene TRBV6-5 combines with J gene TRBJ2-7; 9 bases line up with TRBD1. V trimming: 4 bases; J trimming: 5 bases; junction bases outside the gene matches: 3. CDR3 size: 13 residues. Germline V CDR1 and CDR2: MNHEY, SVGAGI. As DNA, the CDR3 is TGTGCCAGCAGTTTTGGGACAGGGAACGAGCAGTACTTC. Its protein is CASSFGTGNEQYF.

This clonotype was counted many times. The chain uses TRBV12-5 and TRBJ2-7, with TRBD1 identical over 8 bases. CDR1 and CDR2 (germline): LGHNT, FRNRAP. The J segment lost 2 bases and the V segment lost 5 bases, leaving 2 bases of the junction unmatched. The CDR3 is made up of 13 amino acids. Here the CDR3 reads CASGPDRAYEQYF. As DNA, the CDR3 is TGTGCTAGTGGTCCGGACAGGGCCTACGAGCAGTACTTC.

Ten or more counts support this clonotype. V and J are TRBV29-1 and TRBJ2-3; 8 bases are a match to TRBD2. This CDR3 region has 13 residues. Germline CDR1 SQVTM, CDR2 ANQGSEA. With 3 bases clipped from V and 6 bases from J, the junction kept 5 bases outside the gene matches. DNA of the CDR3: TGCAGCGTTGAGCCCGGGGGGGTGGATACGCAGTATTTT. Amino acids: CSVEPGGVDTQYF.

This clonotype was seen a few times. The V and J genes are TRBV25-1 and TRBJ1-1; D might be TRBD1 (5 bases). The CDR3 has 16 amino acids. The V gene lost 1 base and the J gene lost 0 bases, with 12 bases spanning the gap. Germline V CDR1 and CDR2: MGHDK, SYGVNS. The CDR3 protein is CASSEWGAAMNTEAFF. For the CDR3, the DNA is TGTGCCAGCAGTGAATGGGGCGCAGCCATGAACACTGAAGCTTTCTTT.

This clonotype was seen a few times. The chain couples TRBV2 to TRBJ1-1, with D possibly matching TRBD1 (6 bases). Germline-derived CDR1 and CDR2 are SNHLY and FYNNEI. V gave up 2 bases and J gave up 1 base, with 11 bases separating them. This CDR3 has 15 residues. CDR3 loop: CASSEWQGRNTEAFF. In DNA, the CDR3 is TGTGCCAGCAGTGAATGGCAGGGGCGGAACACTGAAGCTTTCTTT.

This clonotype has a count of ten or more. The chain uses TRBV4-3 and TRBJ2-3, with 7 bases aligning to TRBD1. Looked up from germline, CDR1 is LGHNA and CDR2 is YSLEER. The CDR3 consists of 16 residues. V was clipped by 1 base and J by 5 bases; unmatched bases: 9. The CDR3 region is CASSQVTGQLLDTQYF. The CDR3 DNA sequence: TGCGCCAGCAGCCAAGTTACGGGACAGCTCTTAGATACGCAGTATTTT.

A note on this clonotype: This may arise from a read error, as a much more abundant clone is one base away. This chain joins TRBV30 and TRBJ2-1, with 9 bases that match TRBD1. The CDR3 totals 11 residues. CDR1 is GTSNPN, CDR2 SVGIG, per germline (reference sequence). The CDR3 protein is CAGGQGGERFF. The CDR3 DNA reads TGTGCCGGGGGACAGGGAGGCGAGCGGTTCTTC.

This clonotype has a count of ten or more. J is TRBJ2-3 and V is TRBV14, with D unclear. V lost 3 bases to trimming and J lost 4 bases, with 8 bases between them. Per germline, CDR1 SGHDN and CDR2 FVKESK. The CDR3 extends over 13 amino acids. CDR3: CASSQITSDTQYF. CDR3 in DNA: TGTGCCAGCAGCCAGATAACGTCAGATACGCAGTATTTT.

This clonotype was counted between two and nine times. The CDR3 DNA follows: TGTGCCAGCAGCTTAGTAGGAGGGATGTACGAGCAGTACTTC. Protein product: CASSLVGGMYEQYF. This rearrangement joins TRBV7-9 to TRBJ2-7; D might be TRBD2 (6 bases). The CDR3 loop spans 14 amino acids. Looked up from germline, CDR1 is SEHNR and CDR2 is FQNEAQ (reference sequence). Trimming stripped 1 base from V and 4 bases from J, with 11 bases between.

This clonotype was seen at least ten times. The chain carries TRBV5-1 and TRBJ2-3, with D unclear. The germline gives CDR1 SGHRS, CDR2 YFSETQ. V was cut by 2 bases and J by 4 bases, with 8 bases left in between. The CDR3 totals 13 residues. The CDR3 spells CASSFLNPDTQYF. CDR3 DNA: TGCGCCAGCAGCTTCTTAAATCCAGATACGCAGTATTTT.

There are a few counts of this clonotype. An end of the junction does not agree with germline; a read error may underlie this. The chain employs TRBV5-1 and TRBJ2-3, with D uncertain. Germline values: CDR1 SGHRS, CDR2 YFSETQ. The CDR3 is 12 residues long. The CDR3 spells CVSSFGTDTQYF. The CDR3, as DNA: TGCGTCAGCAGCTTTGGCACAGATACGCAGTATTTT.

V usage is TRBV19 and J usage is TRBJ1-2, with D uncertain. CDR1 is LNHDA and CDR2 is SQIVND in the germline V gene (reference sequence). CDR3 length: 16 amino acids. The V end lost 1 base, the J end lost 0 bases, and 12 bases lay between the germline ends. In DNA, the CDR3 is TGTGCCAGTAGTATAGTTCACACGCGGGCTAACTATGGCTACACCTTC. Its translation is CASSIVHTRANYGYTF. The full variable domain, with the rest looked up from reference TRBV19 and TRBJ1-2, is DGGITQSPKYLFRKEGQNVTLSCEQNLNHDAMYWYRQDPGQGLRLIYYSQIVNDFQKGDIAEGYSVSREKKESFPLTVTSAQKNPTAFYLCASSIVHTRANYGYTFGSGTRLTVV.

The chain recombines TRBV6-5 with TRBJ2-3, with D perhaps TRBD2 (6 bases). The germline V and J ends were trimmed by 0 bases and 6 bases, with 19 bases remaining between them. This CDR3 has 17 residues. Germline V gene data show CDR1 as MNHEY and CDR2 as SVGAGI. The CDR3, as DNA: TGTGCCAGCAGTTACTCGGGTTTCGCGGGGACGGAGGATACGCAGTATTTT. Translation: CASSYSGFAGTEDTQYF.

The V and J genes are TRBV20-1 and TRBJ2-7, with 8 bases fitting TRBD1. The CDR3 consists of 14 residues. The germline V gene has CDR1 DFQATT and CDR2 SNEGSKA (reference sequence). With 1 base clipped from V and 0 bases from J, the junction kept 2 bases outside the gene matches. The CDR3 DNA is TGCAGTGCTAGAGGACAGGGGTCCTCCTACGAGCAGTACGTC. This sequence encodes CSARGQGSSYEQYV.

This clonotype appeared a few times. This sequence joins TRBV6-2 or TRBV6-3 and TRBJ2-7; 9 bases fit TRBD1. The germline V gene encodes CDR1 MNHEY and CDR2 SVGEGT. V gave up 6 bases and J gave up 7 bases; unmatched junction bases: 10. There are 14 residues in the CDR3. The CDR3 DNA reads as TGTGCCAGCAGCCTACAGGGGGCCATAGAAGAGCAGTACTTC. Translation: CASSLQGAIEEQYF.